This entry is about one T cell receptor (beta chain). Its antigen remains unknown. V was clipped by 2 bases and J by 7 bases; unmatched bases: 12. CDR1 MDHEN and CDR2 SYDVKM come from the germline V gene. The CDR3 is 17 residues long. The sample is drawn from a study of shared clonotypes between healthy human individuals. Findings of the study overall: The study found lower generation probabilities in non-shared clonotypes than in those shared by all four donors.

Naive CD8 isolation took CD45RO-negative cells positively selected for CCR7 and excluded terminally differentiated effector memory CD45RA+ cells. Each donor was a Caucasian adult residing in Nashville, Tennessee. TCRdb's copy holds only in-frame clones and misses some; the assay was immunoSEQ multiplex PCR. This sample has approximately 650,000 clones, with about 95% found just once. The sequence was obtained from a woman aged 25 to 45 in good health. Sequencing input: naive CD8+ T cells sorted from blood. The V call is TRBV28, the J call TRBJ2-1; 9 bases fit TRBD2. The CDR3 loop is CASSLLPAGGAGNEQFF. CDR3 in DNA: TGTGCCAGCAGTTTACTTCCGGCGGGAGGGGCTGGGAATGAGCAGTTCTTC.